This T cell receptor beta chain comes out of a study of T cell responses to AZD1222 COVID-19 vaccine. Study-wide background: Pooling of second doses given at about 4 or about 12 weeks was done.

This table comes from immunoSEQ multiplex PCR, and its TCRdb copy is limited to in-frame clones, with some not included. The sample lists over 100,000 clones, 90% to 95% seen once, with 7.5% in the top ten. Germline V gene lookup returns CDR1 LNHDA and CDR2 SQIVND (reference sequence). The length of the CDR3 is 14 residues. V lost 11 bases and J lost 4, with 20 bases in between. Remarks on this clone: Its antigen is as yet unknown.

Study outcomes and limitations: The donor cohort was predominantly white British with a female majority, and clonal diversity may have been underestimated. Just a handful of AZD1222 recipients tested seropositive at baseline. Spike-specific TCR repertoires showed rising breadth and depth after two AZD1222 doses.

V usage is TRBV19 and J usage is TRBJ1-2; the D gene is possibly TRBD1 (6 bases). The TCR was taken from an adult in good health. The sequencing here drew on peripheral blood, taken on day 0 of AZD1222 vaccination. CDR3 residues: CAVSNGGLGYGYTF. The CDR3 bases are TGTGCCGTTTCCAATGGGGGGCTCGGCTATGGCTACACCTTC.